These 6 T cell receptor beta chains were all obtained from the same sample, sequenced in a study of blood T cell repertoires in COVID-19. Repertoires were generated with immunoSEQ multiplex PCR, while TCRdb's copy carries only in-frame clones and drops some. The sample has some 400,000 clones; about 80% are singletons. Material for sequencing was peripheral blood. The receptors stem from a human donor with acute or convalescent COVID-19. The donor label of this sample is uncertain.

The chain carries TRBV29-1 and TRBJ1-2; the D gene is possibly TRBD1 (6 bases). This CDR3 comprises 15 residues. Looked up from germline, CDR1 is SQVTM and CDR2 is ANQGSEA. V was shortened by 5 bases and J by 6 bases, with 22 bases between the two germline ends. CDR3 nucleotide sequence: TGCAGCGTTAGGCCCCTTGTGACAGGTGCCCATGGCTACACCTTC. Translated, it gives CSVRPLVTGAHGYTF.

This clone turned up a few times. The chain uses TRBV2 and TRBJ1-1; the D is unclear. The CDR3 covers 14 residues. V was cut by 8 bases and J by 4 bases, with 17 bases left in between. Germline CDR1 is SNHLY and CDR2 is FYNNEI. The CDR3 DNA follows: TGTGCCAGCTTCGGCACTTCGGGTCTCACTGAAGCTTTCTTT. Its protein is CASFGTSGLTEAFF.

This clone was seen only once. The gene calls are TRBV3-1 (or the pseudogene TRBV3-2) and TRBJ1-3; D is ambiguous. In germline, CDR1 is LGHDT, CDR2 YNNKEL (reference sequence). The CDR3 consists of 14 residues. The germline V and J ends were trimmed by 5 bases and 0 bases, with 8 bases remaining between them. CDR3 in amino acids: CASSADTSGNTIYF. In DNA, the CDR3 is TGTGCCAGCAGCGCTGACACCTCTGGAAACACCATATATTTT.

The rearrangement joins TRBV28 to TRBJ2-5; 15 bases are a match to TRBD2. The J segment lost 4 bases and the V segment lost 2 bases, leaving 5 bases of the junction unmatched. The CDR3 has 17 amino acids. Per the germline V gene, CDR1 is MDHEN and CDR2 is SYDVKM. CDR3 protein: CASSLGLAGGKGETQYF. The CDR3 coding sequence is TGTGCCAGCAGTTTAGGACTAGCGGGAGGGAAGGGAGAGACCCAGTACTTC.

This chain joins TRBV5-1 and TRBJ2-5; the D gene is possibly TRBD1 (6 bases). The V end lost 3 bases, the J end lost 5 bases, and 14 bases lay between the germline ends. CDR1 is SGHRS, CDR2 YFSETQ, per germline. The CDR3 has 14 amino acids. CDR3 sequence (DNA): TGCGCCAGCAGCTCGGGGACACCTCTGGAGACCCAGTACTTC. Its protein product is CASSSGTPLETQYF.

This clone has a count of ten or more. J is TRBJ1-2 and V is TRBV5-4; 11 bases are a match to TRBD1. This CDR3 is built from 15 residues. Germline values: CDR1 SGHNT, CDR2 YYREEE (reference sequence). V shed 4 bases and J 5 bases; nucleotides not matched to a gene: 7. DNA for the CDR3: TGTGCCAGCAGCCCGGGCGGACAGGGGGCTTATGGCTACACCTTC. Its translation: CASSPGGQGAYGYTF.